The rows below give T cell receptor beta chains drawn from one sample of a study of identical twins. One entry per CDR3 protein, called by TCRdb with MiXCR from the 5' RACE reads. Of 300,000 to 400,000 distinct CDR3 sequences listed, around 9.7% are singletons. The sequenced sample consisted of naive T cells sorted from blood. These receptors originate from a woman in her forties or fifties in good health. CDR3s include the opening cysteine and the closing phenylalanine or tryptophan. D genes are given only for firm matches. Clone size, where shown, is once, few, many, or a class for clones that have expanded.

CASSDDTGPESKNIQYF TGTGCCAGCAGTGATGACACAGGGCCTGAAAGCAAAAACATTCAGTACTTC NA NA 17 TRBJ2-4 TRBV2
CSASLASYNEQFF TGCAGTGCTAGCTTAGCTTCCTACAATGAGCAGTTCTTC few NA 13 TRBJ2-1 TRBV20-1
CASSLLEGGEQFF TGTGCCAGCAGCTTATTGGAGGGCGGGGAGCAGTTCTTC NA NA 13 TRBJ2-1 TRBV7-9
CASSPPRTSAYEQYF TGTGCCAGCAGCCCCCCCCGGACTAGCGCCTACGAGCAGTACTTC NA TRBD2 15 TRBJ2-7 TRBV7-9
CASSQAAGANVLTF TGTGCCAGCAGCCAGGCAGCCGGGGCCAACGTCCTGACTTTC many NA 14 TRBJ2-6 TRBV3-1
CSVEEGSLADEQFF TGCAGCGTTGAGGAAGGCTCCCTAGCAGATGAGCAGTTCTTC few NA 14 TRBJ2-1 TRBV29-1
CASSYFGRGGQETQYF TGTGCCAGCAGTTACTTTGGCAGGGGGGGACAAGAGACCCAGTACTTC few NA 16 TRBJ2-5 TRBV6-5
CSVLPVSDTQYF TGCAGCGTTCTTCCGGTCTCAGATACGCAGTATTTT once NA 12 TRBJ2-3 TRBV29-1
CATSDPRDGSTDTQYF TGTGCCACCAGTGACCCCCGGGACGGTAGCACAGATACGCAGTATTTT many NA 16 TRBJ2-3 TRBV24-1
CASSFTPGNNEQFF TGCGCCAGCAGCTTTACACCCGGGAACAATGAGCAGTTCTTC few NA 14 TRBJ2-1 TRBV5-1
CASSLVNTEAFF TGTGCCAGCAGTTTGGTGAACACTGAAGCTTTCTTT medium-sized NA 12 TRBJ1-1 TRBV12-3/TRBV12-4
CASSSPAGGGNEQFF TGTGCCAGCAGTAGCCCTGCGGGAGGAGGTAATGAGCAGTTCTTC few TRBD2 15 TRBJ2-1 TRBV11-2
CASSFEVGNTEAFF TGTGCCAGCAGCTTTGAAGTAGGGAACACTGAAGCTTTCTTT few NA 14 TRBJ1-1 TRBV5-5
CASSYEGASTDTQYF TGTGCCAGCAGCTACGAGGGGGCCTCCACAGATACGCAGTATTTT NA TRBD1 15 TRBJ2-3 TRBV7-2
CASGRDRNTGELFF TGTGCTAGTGGTCGGGACAGAAACACCGGGGAGCTGTTTTTT many TRBD1 14 TRBJ2-2 TRBV12-5
CASSPTSVNEQFF TGTGCCAGCAGTCCGACTAGCGTCAATGAGCAGTTCTTC NA TRBD2 13 TRBJ2-1 TRBV12-3/TRBV12-4
CASSLVRGRMDYGYTF TGTGCCAGCAGTCTGGTGAGGGGGCGAATGGACTATGGCTACACCTTC NA TRBD1 16 TRBJ1-2 TRBV12-3/TRBV12-4
CASKQGRHTEAFF TGTGCCAGCAAACAGGGACGACACACTGAAGCTTTCTTT few NA 13 TRBJ1-1 TRBV6-6
CSARDWADTQYF TGCAGTGCTAGAGATTGGGCAGATACGCAGTATTTT few NA 12 TRBJ2-3 TRBV20-1
CASSAAGFGDSYNEQFF TGCGCCAGCAGCGCAGCAGGGTTCGGGGACTCCTACAATGAGCAGTTCTTC many NA 17 TRBJ2-1 TRBV5-1
CSVAPTRGTTSLERDTQYF TGCAGCGTTGCACCCACACGGGGCACGACTAGCCTAGAAAGAGATACGCAGTATTTT many TRBD2 19 TRBJ2-3 TRBV29-1
CASSFSRPGAPQHF TGTGCCAGCAGTTTTTCGAGACCTGGGGCGCCCCAGCATTTT few NA 14 TRBJ1-5 TRBV27
CSVAVDSGNTIYF TGCAGCGTTGCGGTAGACTCTGGAAACACCATATATTTT few NA 13 TRBJ1-3 TRBV29-1
CAWSGGDQETQYF TGTGCCTGGAGCGGGGGGGACCAAGAGACCCAGTACTTC few TRBD2 13 TRBJ2-5 TRBV30
CASSPGGEVETQYF TGTGCCAGCAGCCCCGGGGGGGAAGTAGAGACCCAGTACTTC NA TRBD2 14 TRBJ2-5 TRBV6-2/TRBV6-3
CASSLEGLITDTQYF TGCGCCAGCAGCTTGGAGGGACTCATCACAGATACGCAGTATTTT NA NA 15 TRBJ2-3 TRBV5-1
CSVGQGPGTQYF TGCAGCGTGGGACAGGGCCCGGGGACCCAGTACTTC many TRBD1 12 TRBJ2-5 TRBV29-1
CSGKSSGNTIYF TGCAGTGGGAAGAGCTCTGGAAACACCATATATTTT many NA 12 TRBJ1-3 TRBV20-1
CASSLIPGQGPYNEQFF TGTGCCAGCAGCTTAATACCGGGACAGGGCCCCTACAATGAGCAGTTCTTC many TRBD1 17 TRBJ2-1 TRBV7-2
CSAGTGLGSPLHF TGCAGCGCCGGGACAGGGCTTGGGTCACCCCTCCACTTT few TRBD1 13 TRBJ1-6 TRBV29-1
CASSYWRGTDLGPQHF TGTGCCAGCAGTTACTGGAGAGGGACGGACTTAGGGCCCCAGCATTTT NA NA 16 TRBJ1-5 TRBV6-5
CASSQAPPGAASTDTQYF TGTGCCAGCAGCCAAGCACCCCCTGGAGCGGCAAGCACAGATACGCAGTATTTT few NA 18 TRBJ2-3 TRBV3-1
CASSVRRTGANTEAFF TGTGCCAGCAGTGTTCGTAGGACAGGGGCGAACACTGAAGCTTTCTTT few TRBD1 16 TRBJ1-1 TRBV6-1
CATSDEGVSYNEQFF TGTGCCACCAGTGACGAAGGAGTCTCTTACAATGAGCAGTTCTTC few NA 15 TRBJ2-1 TRBV24-1
CASRETGARDEQYF TGCGCCAGCAGGGAAACAGGGGCGCGGGACGAGCAGTACTTC once TRBD1 14 TRBJ2-7 TRBV5-1
CASSPLAGGPGSYNEQFF TGCGCCAGCAGCCCACTAGCGGGAGGCCCAGGATCCTACAATGAGCAGTTCTTC many TRBD2 18 TRBJ2-1 TRBV4-1
CASRSGGVLRSGELFF TGTGCCAGCAGGAGTGGGGGGGTGTTAAGGTCCGGGGAGCTGTTTTTT NA TRBD2 16 TRBJ2-2 TRBV7-2
CASSRDRGLGNIQYF TGTGCCAGCAGCCGCGACAGGGGCCTCGGAAACATTCAGTACTTC NA TRBD1 15 TRBJ2-4 TRBV5-8
CATSDSPGTGNNEQFF TGTGCCACCAGTGATAGTCCCGGGACAGGGAACAATGAGCAGTTCTTC few TRBD1 16 TRBJ2-1 TRBV24-1
CAISESKERRGPNPTGELFF TGTGCCATCAGTGAGTCGAAGGAGAGGCGGGGTCCCAACCCAACCGGGGAGCTGTTTTTT many NA 20 TRBJ2-2 TRBV10-3
CSVEGTSHSYNEQFF TGCAGCGTTGAAGGGACTAGCCACTCCTACAATGAGCAGTTCTTC NA TRBD2 15 TRBJ2-1 TRBV29-1
CASSLVDLTVAKNIQYF TGTGCCAGCAGTTTAGTCGATTTGACCGTAGCCAAAAACATTCAGTACTTC few NA 17 TRBJ2-4 TRBV12-3/TRBV12-4